These 8 T cell receptor beta chains originate from one sample sequenced in a study of shared clonotypes between healthy human individuals. Libraries were prepared by immunoSEQ multiplex PCR; TCRdb keeps only in-frame clonotypes and omits some of them. Among about 2.3 million clones listed, 93% were seen once. Sequencing input: naive CD4+ T cells from PBMCs. Subset denoted: CD45RA+ positively selected. These receptors were collected from a man aged 18 to 29 in good health. Some clones in this sample may be carry-over from other donors' samples.

The chain is built from TRBV5-4 and TRBJ2-1; D unresolved. Trimming removed 0 bases at V and 0 bases at J, with 10 bases between. This CDR3 is built from 16 residues. CDR1 is SGHNT and CDR2 is YYREEE in the germline V gene (reference sequence). CDR3 in amino acids: CASSLASARSYNEQFF. The CDR3 nucleotides are TGTGCCAGCAGCTTGGCCAGCGCCCGCTCCTACAATGAGCAGTTCTTC.

To note about this clone: The same CDR3 also results from other DNA sequences found in this sample. The chain employs TRBV6-5 and TRBJ2-7, with D perhaps TRBD1 (5 bases). V dropped 0 bases and J dropped 4 bases, with 10 bases sitting between them. Per the germline V gene, CDR1 is MNHEY and CDR2 is SVGAGI. The CDR3 has 14 amino acids. CDR3 sequence (DNA): TGTGCCAGCAGTTACTCTAGGGGCCCATACGAGCAGTACTTC. It specifies CASSYSRGPYEQYF.

J is TRBJ2-7 and V is TRBV2; 7 bases align to TRBD2. The CDR3 has 15 amino acids. The V gene's germline CDR1 is SNHLY and CDR2 FYNNEI. V dropped 5 bases and J dropped 2; count of bases not matched to a gene: 9. CDR3 in amino acids: CASSTGRTTTYEQYF. DNA for the CDR3: TGTGCCAGCAGTACCGGGAGGACAACGACCTACGAGCAGTACTTC.

The V and J genes are TRBV7-2 and TRBJ2-1, with no clear D. The CDR3 loop spans 15 amino acids. The V gene's germline CDR1 is SGHTA and CDR2 FQGNSA. Trimming shortened V by 2 bases and J by 5 bases, and 13 bases separated the two germline ends. CDR3 nucleotides: TGTGCCAGCAGCTTATTGGGTCGGATCCACAATGAGCAGTTCTTC. The encoded protein is CASSLLGRIHNEQFF.

The V and J genes are TRBV5-1 and TRBJ1-1; D possibly corresponds to TRBD1 (6 bases). Per germline, CDR1 SGHRS and CDR2 YFSETQ. The CDR3 has 15 residues. V gave up 1 base and J gave up 4 bases, with 14 bases separating them. The CDR3 protein is CASSLHRGAGTEAFF. CDR3 bases: TGCGCCAGCAGCTTGCACCGGGGGGCCGGCACTGAAGCTTTCTTT.

The V gene is TRBV27, the J gene TRBJ2-7; maybe TRBD1 (6 bases). Germline CDR1 reads MNHEY; CDR2 reads SMNVEV (reference sequence). The CDR3 is 14 residues long. V gave up 5 bases and J gave up 2 bases, with 13 bases separating them. CDR3 sequence reads: CASSPQGLTYEQYF. The DNA for the CDR3 is TGTGCCAGCAGTCCCCAGGGGCTTACCTACGAGCAGTACTTC.

The J gene is TRBJ2-3, the V gene TRBV5-4, with D tentatively TRBD1 or TRBD2 (5 bases each). Germline-derived CDR1 and CDR2 are SGHNT and YYREEE (reference sequence). This CDR3 spans 15 amino acids. V lost 0 bases and J 4 bases, leaving 12 bases between the germline ends. Here the CDR3 DNA reads TGTGCCAGCAGCTTGGCTCAGGGACGGGCAGATACGCAGTATTTT. Residues: CASSLAQGRADTQYF. The full variable domain, in which reference TRBV5-4 and TRBJ2-3 provide the parts outside the CDR3, is ETGVTQSPTHLIKTRGQQVTLRCSSQSGHNTVSWYQQALGQGPQFIFQYYREEENGRGNFPPRFSGLQFPNYSSELNVNALELDDSALYLCASSLAQGRADTQYFGPGTRLTVL.

The rearrangement joins TRBV18 to TRBJ1-3, with D tentatively TRBD1 (6 bases). The CDR3 totals 16 residues. In germline, CDR1 is KGHSH, CDR2 LQKENI. V shed 4 bases and J shed 0 bases, with 13 bases lying between them. The DNA for the CDR3 is TGTGCCAGCTCACTATCTACAGGGCACTCTGGAAACACCATATATTTT. It specifies CASSLSTGHSGNTIYF.